Below, one TCR beta chain is given with its context. This entry is derived from a study of T cell changes during pregnancy in multiple sclerosis. Sequenced by immunoSEQ multiplex PCR; TCRdb stores in-frame clones only, minus some. The table has roughly 39,000 clones, approximately 90% seen once; the top ten hold roughly 1.5%. Germline assignment: CDR1 MNHNY and CDR2 SVGAGI (reference sequence). The CDR3 has 16 amino acids. V was shortened by 2 bases and J by 4 bases, with 15 bases between the two germline ends. This TCR was recovered from a female donor with multiple sclerosis, enrolled in a pregnancy study. This chain joins TRBV6-6 and TRBJ1-5; D might be TRBD1 (6 bases). The sequenced sample was PBMCs (not recorded whether the cells were cultured). CDR3 nucleotides: TGTGCCAGCAGTTACCCGGGGGGGACATTTAATCAGCCCCAGCATTTT. This gives the protein CASSYPGGTFNQPQHF.